This is a list of T cell receptor beta chains from one sample in a study of ipilimumab plus nivolumab after autologous stem cell transplantation. Generated by immunoSEQ multiplex PCR, the TCRdb table keeps only in-frame clones and is missing some. The table has 37,000 or so clones, nearly 95% seen once. The sequences come from PBMCs, collected in a trial of ipilimumab plus nivolumab as post-transplant consolidation. These receptors were taken from a male donor with multiple myeloma. Each CDR3 is given with its conserved first and last residue. The order of the fields is D gene, clone size, J gene, V gene, CDR3 DNA, CDR3 protein. D genes are given only for firm matches. A clone size is listed for some rows: how often the clone was seen (once, few, many), or a class if it is expanded.

TRBD1,.,TRBJ1-6,TRBV30,TGTGCCTGGATCAGGGGGGGAGACATTTATAATTCACCCCTCCACTTT,CAWIRGGDIYNSPLHF
.,.,TRBJ2-5,TRBV7-3,TGTGCCAGCAGCTTAACCCTAGTCGAGACCCAGTACTTC,CASSLTLVETQYF
TRBD1,.,TRBJ2-5,TRBV30,TGTGCCTGGACAACAACAGGGGCGGAGACCCAGTACTTC,CAWTTTGAETQYF
.,.,TRBJ2-1,TRBV7-9,TGTGCCAGCAGCTTAGGTTTAGCGGCTTACAATGAGCAGTTCTTC,CASSLGLAAYNEQFF
.,.,TRBJ1-1,TRBV7-6,TGTGCCAGCAGCTTGGGCACTGAAGCTTTCTTT,CASSLGTEAFF
TRBD1,few,TRBJ1-2,TRBV27,TGTGCCAGCAGTTTAGGTTCAGGGGGCGCCGGGACCTATGGCTACACCTTC,CASSLGSGGAGTYGYTF
TRBD2,.,TRBJ2-6,TRBV18,TGTGCCAGCTCACCCCGACTAGCGGGATCGGGCTCTGGGGCCAACGTCCTGACTTTC,CASSPRLAGSGSGANVLTF
.,.,TRBJ1-2,TRBV6-6,TGTGCCAGCAGTTACGTTGGGGAGTTGGGCTATGGCTACACCTTC,CASSYVGELGYGYTF
.,once,TRBJ2-7,TRBV28,TGTGCCAGCAGGAACAGGAACTCCCCTTACGAGCAGTACTTC,CASRNRNSPYEQYF
.,few,TRBJ1-1,TRBV19,TGTGCCAGTAGGGAGGGCGTCTCAATGAACACTGAAGCTTTCTTT,CASREGVSMNTEAFF
.,.,TRBJ2-6,TRBV28,TGTGCCAGCAGTTTTCTGGGTTTACGCTCTGGGGCCAACGTCCTGACTTTC,CASSFLGLRSGANVLTF
TRBD1,once,TRBJ2-7,TRBV18,TGTGCCAGCTCACCCGCGACAGGGGCCATCTCCTACGAGCAGTACTTC,CASSPATGAISYEQYF
TRBD1,once,TRBJ2-7,TRBV19,TGTGCCAGTAGTCCCGGGGCCGGGACAGGGTCCTACGAGCAGTACTTC,CASSPGAGTGSYEQYF
.,.,TRBJ1-3,TRBV5-1,TGCGCCAGCAGCTTGGTCGAGGGTCAGCTCTCTGGAAACACCATATATTTT,CASSLVEGQLSGNTIYF
.,.,TRBJ2-2,TRBV18,TGTGCCAGCTCGGCCGGGGGACGTTCGAACACCGGGGAGCTGTTTTTT,CASSAGGRSNTGELFF
TRBD2,once,TRBJ2-1,TRBV28,TGTGCCAGCAGTTCATCACTAGCGGGGGGGCCATTGAATGAGCAGTTCTTC,CASSSSLAGGPLNEQFF
.,.,TRBJ1-6,TRBV19,TGTGCCAGTAGGGAGTGGGTAGTTAATTCACCCCTCCACTTT,CASREWVVNSPLHF
TRBD1,.,TRBJ1-1,TRBV28,TGTGCCAGCAGTTTAGGGGACAGAGGAGCTTTCTTT,CASSLGDRGAFF
.,once,TRBJ2-4,TRBV30,TGTGCCTGGAGCAGCCCCGGTAGGGACATTCAGTACTTC,CAWSSPGRDIQYF
.,.,TRBJ1-1,TRBV6-5,TGTGCCAGCAGCCCCGTGAGTTTGAACACTGAAGCTTTCTTT,CASSPVSLNTEAFF
.,.,TRBJ2-3,TRBV27,TGTGCCAGCAGTCCCCGGGGGCCTCCATATGCCACAGATACGCAGTATTTT,CASSPRGPPYATDTQYF
.,.,TRBJ2-1,TRBV5-1,TGCGCCAGCAGCTTGGTTTTGACGGGCCCTAACAATGAGCAGTTCTTC,CASSLVLTGPNNEQFF
.,few,TRBJ1-1,TRBV19,TGTGCCAGTAGTCTGGGGAACACTGAAGCTTTCTTT,CASSLGNTEAFF
TRBD1,.,TRBJ2-1,TRBV7-2,TGTGCCAGCAGCTGGACAGGGAATGAGGCTGAGCAGTTCTTC,CASSWTGNEAEQFF
.,.,TRBJ2-7,TRBV4-3,TGCGCCAGCAGCCAAGATTGGGGGTCCTACGAGCAGTACTTC,CASSQDWGSYEQYF
.,once,TRBJ1-1,TRBV18,TGTGCCAGCTCACCATGGGGCGGGCAGGGGTTGAACACTGAAGCTTTCTTT,CASSPWGGQGLNTEAFF
.,.,TRBJ2-2,TRBV7-2,TGTGCCAGCAGCTTAGACGTCGGGACCATTAACACCGGGGAGCTGTTTTTT,CASSLDVGTINTGELFF
TRBD2,.,TRBJ2-5,TRBV4-3,TGCGCCAGCAGCCAAGAAGCGGCTAGCGGACAAGAGACCCAGTACTTC,CASSQEAASGQETQYF
.,.,TRBJ1-2,TRBV5-1,TGCGCCAGCAGCTCAGACAGCTATGGCTACACCTTC,CASSSDSYGYTF
.,.,TRBJ1-6,TRBV19,TGTGCCAGTAGTTTTCCGGGACGTCATAATTCACCCCTCCACTTT,CASSFPGRHNSPLHF
.,few,TRBJ1-1,TRBV7-8,TGTGCCAGCAGCCCTATGACTTTCTTT,CASSPMTFF
.,.,TRBJ2-1,TRBV5-5,TGTGCCAGCAGCTCACGGGCGGAGCAGTTCTTC,CASSSRAEQFF
.,.,TRBJ1-5,TRBV6-1,TGTGCCAGCAGTGAAGCGGGGGGGGTCAATCAGCCCCAGCATTTT,CASSEAGGVNQPQHF
TRBD2,.,TRBJ2-7,TRBV7-2,TGTGCCAGCAGCTCCCCGGGACTAGCGGATTACGAGCAGTACTTC,CASSSPGLADYEQYF
TRBD2,.,TRBJ2-7,TRBV5-4,TGTGCCAGCCGGGACGGCGCGGGAGTATCCTACGAGCAGTACTTC,CASRDGAGVSYEQYF
.,.,TRBJ2-7,TRBV9,TGTGCCAGCAGCGTAGGGGCGGGGGCTCTCTCCTACGAGCAGTACTTC,CASSVGAGALSYEQYF
.,.,TRBJ2-7,TRBV7-8,TGTGCCAGCAGCCGAGGCTACGAGCAGTACTTC,CASSRGYEQYF
.,.,TRBJ2-3,TRBV7-3,TGTGCCAGCAGCAGAGGTGGGGCAGAAGCGCAGTATTTT,CASSRGGAEAQYF
.,.,TRBJ2-5,TRBV5-1,TGCGCCAGCAGCCAAAGGAGGGATTTTACCGCCAGGGAGACCCAGTACTTC,CASSQRRDFTARETQYF
TRBD2,.,TRBJ2-1,TRBV11-3,TGTGCCAGCAGCCCAAGGTCCCTTAGCGGGACGCTCCTCGGCGAGCAGTTCTTC,CASSPRSLSGTLLGEQFF
.,few,TRBJ1-2,TRBV5-4,TGTGCCAGCAGCACTAGGGGACGGCTCTATGGCTACACCTTC,CASSTRGRLYGYTF
.,.,TRBJ1-2,TRBV19,TGTGCCAGTAGTATTATGGGATCGTTTGGACAGTATGGCTACACCTTC,CASSIMGSFGQYGYTF
.,.,TRBJ2-6,TRBV15,TGTGCCACCAGCAGAGTGCTAGCCTCCTCCTCTGGGGCCAACGTCCTGACTTTC,CATSRVLASSSGANVLTF
.,.,TRBJ1-3,TRBV28,TGTGCCAGCAGTTTAACCGGGAGAGGAAACACCATATATTTT,CASSLTGRGNTIYF
TRBD2,.,TRBJ2-5,TRBV7-2,TGTGCCAGCAGCTCCGCGGCACTAGCGGGGACTCAGACCCAGTACTTC,CASSSAALAGTQTQYF
.,.,TRBJ2-1,TRBV14,TGTGCCAGCAAGGGCGGATACTACAATGAGCAGTTCTTC,CASKGGYYNEQFF
TRBD1,.,TRBJ1-2,TRBV6-1,TGTGCCAGCAGAGACAGGGGAAACTATGGCTACACCTTC,CASRDRGNYGYTF
.,.,TRBJ2-7,TRBV5-8,TGTGCCAGCAACCAACGATCTGCCTTGACAGTGGCCTACGAGCAGTACTTC,CASNQRSALTVAYEQYF
.,.,TRBJ2-7,TRBV19,TGTGCCAGTAGTATGGCAGGAGGCACCTACGAGCAGTACTTC,CASSMAGGTYEQYF
.,.,TRBJ2-5,TRBV7-2,TGTGCCAGCAGCTTAAGTGCGGAGACCCAGTACTTC,CASSLSAETQYF
TRBD1,.,TRBJ1-6,TRBV7-2,TGTGCCAGCAGCTTAAGACAGGGGTGGAATTCACCCCTCCACTTT,CASSLRQGWNSPLHF
.,few,TRBJ1-1,TRBV5-6,TGTGCCAGCAGCTTCCGGGGAAGCACTGAAGCTTTCTTT,CASSFRGSTEAFF
.,.,TRBJ2-1,TRBV7-9,TGTGCCAGCAGCTTTGGGTGGGCTGCCTATGAGCAGTTCTTC,CASSFGWAAYEQFF
.,.,TRBJ1-1,TRBV30,TGTGCCTGCCGGCGACAGACGAACACTGAAGCTTTCTTT,CACRRQTNTEAFF
TRBD1,few,TRBJ1-1,TRBV4-1,TGCGCCAGCATGGGGCAGGGACAGGGGGCCACTGAAGCTTTCTTT,CASMGQGQGATEAFF
.,.,TRBJ1-1,TRBV6-1,TGTGCCAGCAGCTGGACGGGGGAGACTGAAGCTTTCTTT,CASSWTGETEAFF
TRBD1,.,TRBJ1-2,TRBV19,TGTGCCAGTGGGGACAGGGGTGGCCTCGACTATGGCTACACCTTC,CASGDRGGLDYGYTF
TRBD1,.,TRBJ1-2,TRBV30,TGTGCCTGGAGTGCCGGACAGGTCTATGGCTACACCTTC,CAWSAGQVYGYTF
.,.,TRBJ2-1,TRBV18,TGTGCCAGCTCACCCGGGACGGCGAGTGGATCCTACAATGAGCAGTTCTTC,CASSPGTASGSYNEQFF